One sample yielded the 25 T cell receptor beta chains listed below, sequenced in a study of coeliac disease. Some clones are missing from TCRdb's copy, which holds only in-frame ones; the method was immunoSEQ multiplex PCR. The table includes roughly 4,800 clones, around three quarters detected once. Specimen: lymphocytes from the gut lamina propria. These TCRs come from a man younger than 35 with celiac disease on a gluten-free diet.

The rearrangement uses TRBV15 and TRBJ2-5; 14 positions match TRBD2. This CDR3 is 17 amino acids long. Germline V gene data show CDR1 as LNHNV and CDR2 as YYDKDF (reference sequence). V lost 5 bases to trimming and J lost 5 bases; unmatched junction nucleotides: 10. The CDR3 is CATSLGTSGGWGETQYF. CDR3 coding DNA: TGTGCCACCAGCCTGGGGACTAGCGGGGGTTGGGGGGAGACCCAGTACTTC.

The gene calls are TRBV2 and TRBJ1-5, with D perhaps TRBD1 (5 bases). The V end was cut by 7 bases, the J end by 7 bases, with 20 bases between. Germline V lookup: CDR1 SNHLY, CDR2 FYNNEI. This CDR3 contains 15 residues. The CDR3 is CASTTGGRAGQPQHF. The CDR3, as DNA: TGTGCCAGCACCACCGGGGGAAGGGCGGGCCAGCCCCAGCATTTT.

The rearrangement uses TRBV7-2 and TRBJ1-6, with 7 bases that match TRBD1. With 5 bases clipped from V and 3 bases from J, the junction kept 10 bases outside the gene matches. CDR1 and CDR2 from the germline V gene are SGHTA and FQGNSA. This CDR3 spans 17 amino acids. The CDR3 here is CASSDPDRAFYNSPLHF. The CDR3, as DNA: TGTGCCAGCAGCGACCCTGACAGGGCCTTCTATAATTCACCCCTCCACTTT.

The chain links TRBV28 to TRBJ1-2; a weak D match, TRBD1 (5 bases). Germline loops: CDR1 MDHEN, CDR2 SYDVKM. CDR3 length: 13 amino acids. Between the trimmed V and J ends, which lost 3 bases and 3 bases, there was a span of 8 bases. The CDR3, as DNA: TGTGCCAGCAGTTTGAACAGGCACTATGGCTACACCTTC. Protein sequence: CASSLNRHYGYTF.

The rearrangement uses TRBV30 and TRBJ1-1; no reliable D call. The CDR3 sequence is 13 residues long. Per germline, CDR1 GTSNPN and CDR2 SVGIG (reference sequence). V lost 1 base and J 1 base, leaving 7 bases between the germline ends. For the CDR3, the DNA is TGTGCCTGGAGTGGGCAGGCGAACACTGAAGCTTTCTTT. Translation gives CAWSGQANTEAFF.

By sample fraction, this clone is large. V is TRBV9 and J is TRBJ2-2; 9 bases match TRBD2. V lost 2 bases to trimming and J lost 5 bases; unmatched junction nucleotides: 7. The CDR3 is 16 residues long. CDR1 SGDLS and CDR2 YYNGEE come from the germline V gene. CDR3 DNA sequence: TGTGCCAGCAGCGTCCCTAGCGGGGTTGTTACCGGGGAGCTGTTTTTT. Encoded protein: CASSVPSGVVTGELFF.

A single count supports this clone. This chain links TRBV28 with TRBJ1-2; D possibly corresponds to TRBD1 (5 bases). The CDR3 is 14 amino acids. The ends were cut back, 2 bases at V and 4 bases at J, with 11 bases in the middle. Germline V gene lookup returns CDR1 MDHEN and CDR2 SYDVKM. The CDR3 region is CASSLIQGGYGYTF. The CDR3, as DNA: TGTGCCAGCAGTTTAATTCAGGGTGGCTATGGCTACACCTTC.

In this sample, this clone turned up a few times. The chain recombines TRBV5-1 with TRBJ2-7, with a weak D call TRBD2 (6 bases). The germline gives CDR1 SGHRS, CDR2 YFSETQ. The CDR3 extends over 13 amino acids. With 0 bases removed from V and 4 bases from J, the gap between germline ends came to 8 bases. CDR3 loop: CASSLGGRYEQYF. The CDR3 coding sequence is TGCGCCAGCAGCTTGGGAGGGAGGTACGAGCAGTACTTC.

The genes are TRBV30 and TRBJ2-1; the D gene is possibly TRBD1 (7 bases). Trimming shortened V by 4 bases and J by 2 bases, and 12 bases separated the two germline ends. The CDR3 length is 14 residues. Germline values: CDR1 GTSNPN, CDR2 SVGIG (reference sequence). In DNA form, the CDR3 reads TGTGCCTGGACGCGGGACAGAACCTACAATGAGCAGTTCTTC. Encoded protein: CAWTRDRTYNEQFF.

The rearrangement joins TRBV27 to TRBJ2-5; 8 bases map to TRBD2. From germline, CDR1 is MNHEY and CDR2 SMNVEV (reference sequence). This CDR3 region has 14 residues. J was trimmed by 4 bases and V by 6 bases; bases with no gene match: 7. CDR3 sequence reads: CASSRRSGGETQYF. CDR3 DNA: TGTGCCAGCAGCCGACGAAGCGGGGGAGAGACCCAGTACTTC.

The V gene is TRBV29-1, the J gene TRBJ1-2; 7 bases line up with TRBD1. V shed 4 bases and J 3 bases; nucleotides not matched to a gene: 11. This CDR3 region has 15 residues. In germline, CDR1 is SQVTM, CDR2 ANQGSEA. CDR3 amino acids: CSVVPRGNYYYGYTF. The DNA for the CDR3 is TGCAGCGTTGTGCCCAGGGGGAATTACTACTATGGCTACACCTTC.

This chain links TRBV6-6 with TRBJ2-1, with D possibly matching TRBD1 (5 bases). Germline CDR1 is MNHNY and CDR2 is SVGAGI (reference sequence). The V end lost 6 bases, the J end lost 5 bases, and 14 bases lay between the germline ends. The CDR3 sequence is 14 residues long. The CDR3 here is CASRRQSPNNEQFF. CDR3 DNA sequence: TGTGCCAGCAGGAGACAGAGCCCCAACAATGAGCAGTTCTTC.

The CDR3: CASSLRWSSSYNEQFF. CDR3 DNA sequence: TGTGCCAGCAGTTTAAGGTGGTCTAGCTCCTACAATGAGCAGTTCTTC. The chain uses TRBV27 and TRBJ2-1; D is unresolved. Per germline, CDR1 MNHEY and CDR2 SMNVEV (reference sequence). This CDR3 is 16 amino acids long. The V gene lost 2 bases and the J gene lost 0 bases, with 11 bases spanning the gap.

The CDR3 reads CATSQYGQGNTEAFF. The CDR3 DNA reads TGTGCCACCAGCCAATACGGACAGGGGAACACTGAAGCTTTCTTT. This chain connects TRBV15 to TRBJ1-1; TRBD1 matches at 8 bases. The V gene end was trimmed by 5 bases and the J gene end by 1 base; junction bases not matched to a gene: 6. Germline V lookup: CDR1 LNHNV, CDR2 YYDKDF (reference sequence). The CDR3 consists of 15 residues. Full variable domain (remainder filled in from reference TRBV15 and TRBJ1-1): DAMVIQNPRYQVTQFGKPVTLSCSQTLNHNVMYWYQQKSSQAPKLLFHYYDKDFNNEADTPDNFQSRRPNTSFCFLDIRSPGLGDTAMYLCATSQYGQGNTEAFFGQGTRLTVV.

The J gene is TRBJ1-1, the V gene TRBV2; D possibly corresponds to TRBD1 (5 bases). From germline, CDR1 is SNHLY and CDR2 FYNNEI. The CDR3 runs 15 residues. Trimming took off 7 bases at V and 0 bases at J, with 15 bases between the two ends. CDR3 residues: CASTRQGGMNTEAFF. DNA of the CDR3: TGTGCCAGCACCCGGCAGGGCGGGATGAACACTGAAGCTTTCTTT.

J is TRBJ1-5 and V is TRBV28, with D possibly being TRBD1 (5 bases). Germline V gene lookup returns CDR1 MDHEN and CDR2 SYDVKM. V gave up 8 bases and J gave up 7 bases, with 12 bases separating them. The length of the CDR3 is 12 residues. CDR3 protein: CASGGGGQPQHF. The DNA for the CDR3 is TGTGCCAGCGGGGGTGGGGGGCAGCCCCAGCATTTT.

The genes are TRBV6-1 and TRBJ1-1; 9 bases are shared with TRBD1. Germline trimming cut 4 bases from V and 3 bases from J; bases unmatched to any gene: 3. The CDR3 spans 14 residues. The V gene's germline CDR1 is MNHNS and CDR2 SASEGT. The CDR3 DNA reads TGTGCCAGCAGTGTACAGGGGGCCCACACTGAAGCTTTCTTT. Translation gives CASSVQGAHTEAFF.

The chain carries TRBV2 and TRBJ1-5, with TRBD1 as a possible D gene (5 bases). The CDR3 runs 12 residues. Trimming removed 7 bases from V and 8 bases from J, with 12 bases in between. CDR1 and CDR2 (germline): SNHLY, FYNNEI. DNA of the CDR3: TGTGCCAGCAATGGAATAGGGGAGCCCCAGCATTTT. This codes for CASNGIGEPQHF. Full variable domain (remainder filled in from reference TRBV2 and TRBJ1-5): EPEVTQTPSHQVTQMGQEVILRCVPISNHLYFYWYRQILGQKVEFLVSFYNNEISEKSEIFDDQFSVERPDGSNFTLKIRSTKLEDSAMYFCASNGIGEPQHFGDGTRLSIL.

The rearrangement uses TRBV30 and TRBJ1-2, with D possibly being TRBD1 (6 bases). Germline V gene sequence: CDR1 GTSNPN, CDR2 SVGIG (reference sequence). The CDR3 totals 9 residues. CDR3 nucleotides: TGTGCTGGGGGCGACGGCTACACCTTC. Its protein is CAGGDGYTF.

The rearrangement links TRBV7-6 to TRBJ2-5; the match to TRBD1 covers 8 bases. Germline CDR1 and CDR2: SGHVS and FNYEAQ. CDR3 size: 17 residues. The junction had 16 bases not matched to a gene; V was cut back by 5 bases and J by 5 bases. This CDR3 reads CASSLGVRQGIGETQYF. In DNA form, the CDR3 reads TGTGCCAGCAGCCTAGGCGTCCGACAGGGGATAGGGGAGACCCAGTACTTC.

The chain links TRBV6-1 to TRBJ2-5; D not resolved. This CDR3 comprises 13 residues. Germline V CDR1 and CDR2: MNHNS, SASEGT. The ends were cut back, 10 bases at V and 5 bases at J, with 17 bases in the middle. The CDR3 bases are TGTGCCATCAGATTACAGAACCTCGAGACCCAGTACTTC. It is translated as CAIRLQNLETQYF.

The V call is TRBV19, the J call TRBJ1-6, with 7 bases lining up with TRBD1. The CDR3 consists of 11 residues. The germline V gene encodes CDR1 LNHDA and CDR2 SQIVND (reference sequence). The V gene end was trimmed by 1 base and the J gene end by 15 bases; junction bases not matched to a gene: 0. This chain's CDR3 is CASSIGDSLHF. CDR3 in DNA: TGTGCCAGTAGTATAGGGGACAGCCTCCACTTT.

The chain is built from TRBV19 and TRBJ1-1, with D maybe TRBD1 (5 bases). Per germline, CDR1 LNHDA and CDR2 SQIVND (reference sequence). The CDR3 loop spans 15 amino acids. V was trimmed by 3 bases and J by 6 bases, leaving 17 bases between them. This chain's CDR3 is CASSMVAGPLAEAFF. The DNA for the CDR3 is TGTGCCAGTAGTATGGTAGCAGGGCCTTTGGCTGAAGCTTTCTTT.

By its share, this clone is medium-sized. This chain joins TRBV11-3 and TRBJ2-1; 9 bases are a match to TRBD2. This CDR3 comprises 16 residues. Germline V lookup: CDR1 SGHNT, CDR2 YENEEA. Trimming cost V 6 bases and J 8 bases; bases outside gene matches: 14. CDR3: CASSPRAGGPQDEQFF. In nucleotides, the CDR3 is TGTGCCAGCAGTCCGAGGGCGGGGGGGCCTCAGGATGAGCAGTTCTTC.

The V and J genes are TRBV6-6 and TRBJ2-7; the match to TRBD1 covers 7 bases. J lost 4 bases, V lost 4 bases, and 7 bases had no gene match. This CDR3 comprises 14 residues. Germline V CDR1 and CDR2: MNHNY, SVGAGI (reference sequence). The CDR3, as DNA: TGTGCCAGCAGTTCCCGGGACAGCTCGTACGAGCAGTACTTC. Protein product: CASSSRDSSYEQYF.